This is a list of T cell receptor beta chains from one sample in a study of CD8+ T cells in alopecia areata. Method: immunoSEQ multiplex PCR; TCRdb's copy keeps in-frame clones and lacks some. This sample yields 190,000 or so clones, of which about 62% are seen a single time; more than 5.5% belongs to the top ten. This specimen consisted of CD4+ T cells sorted from blood, obtained at week 24, from a patient treated with tofacitinib. All receptors come from a human donor with alopecia areata. Each CDR3 is given with its conserved first and last residue. Each record gives: clone size, V gene, D gene, J gene, CDR3 protein, CDR3 DNA. The D gene is left open where the match is weak. Clone size, where shown, is once, few, many, or a class for clones that have expanded.

.,TRBV6-5,.,TRBJ1-1,CASRRGSNTEAFF,TGTGCCAGCCGCCGGGGCAGCAACACTGAAGCTTTCTTT
once,TRBV5-4,.,TRBJ1-2,CASRRAGQRGYTF,TGTGCCAGCAGACGGGCGGGACAACGGGGCTACACCTTC
many,TRBV7-2,TRBD1,TRBJ2-4,CASSLIQGRNIQYF,TGTGCCAGCAGCTTAATACAGGGGCGGAACATTCAGTACTTC
.,TRBV7-2,.,TRBJ1-1,CASSLWWGTEAFF,TGTGCCAGCAGCTTATGGTGGGGAACTGAAGCTTTCTTT
few,TRBV16,.,TRBJ1-1,CASSQFEENTEAFF,TGTGCCAGCAGCCAATTCGAGGAAAACACTGAAGCTTTCTTT
.,TRBV4-2,TRBD1,TRBJ1-3,CASSPKQGTGNTIYF,TGTGCCAGCAGCCCTAAACAGGGGACTGGAAACACCATATATTTT
.,TRBV4-3,.,TRBJ2-6,CASSLGGANVLTF,TGCGCCAGCAGCCTAGGGGGGGCCAACGTCCTGACTTTC
.,TRBV20-1,.,TRBJ1-2,CSAIGGMGYTF,TGCAGTGCTATAGGGGGTATGGGCTACACCTTC
.,TRBV7-2,.,TRBJ2-5,CASSPSYQETQYF,TGTGCCAGCAGCCCCTCGTACCAAGAGACCCAGTACTTC
.,TRBV7-9,TRBD1,TRBJ1-2,CASSLANSPGTGKNYGYTF,TGTGCCAGCAGCTTAGCAAACAGTCCCGGGACAGGGAAAAACTATGGCTACACCTTC
few,TRBV5-1,.,TRBJ2-1,CASSSENSYNEQFF,TGCGCCAGCAGCTCGGAGAACTCCTACAATGAGCAGTTCTTC
.,TRBV7-2,TRBD2,TRBJ2-1,CASLLAGDNEQFF,TGTGCCAGTTTACTAGCGGGGGACAATGAGCAGTTCTTC
.,TRBV28,.,TRBJ1-5,CASTGTNQPQHF,TGTGCCAGCACAGGGACCAATCAGCCCCAGCATTTT
few,TRBV23-1,.,TRBJ2-6,CASSQSDSISGANVLTF,TGCGCCAGCAGTCAATCAGACAGCATCTCTGGGGCCAACGTCCTGACTTTC
few,TRBV11-1,TRBD1,TRBJ2-2,CASSWGQENTGELFF,TGTGCCAGCAGCTGGGGACAGGAGAACACCGGGGAGCTGTTTTTT
.,TRBV20-1,TRBD1,TRBJ2-7,CSTGVYEQYF,TGCAGCACAGGGGTCTACGAGCAGTACTTC
once,TRBV6-6,TRBD1,TRBJ2-7,CASSPQGQVTYEQYF,TGTGCCAGCAGTCCTCAGGGACAGGTTACCTACGAGCAGTACTTC
.,TRBV9,.,TRBJ1-2,CASSHRAGSNYGYTF,TGTGCCAGCAGCCACAGGGCAGGGAGTAACTATGGCTACACCTTC
.,TRBV2,.,TRBJ2-4,CASSDRDKNIQYF,TGTGCCAGCAGTGACAGGGACAAAAACATTCAGTACTTC
.,TRBV9,.,TRBJ2-5,CASSVGGLQETQYF,TGTGCCAGCAGCGTAGGTGGCCTACAAGAGACCCAGTACTTC
.,TRBV30,.,TRBJ2-3,CAWSVLSDTQYF,TGTGCCTGGAGTGTCCTATCAGATACGCAGTATTTT
.,TRBV11-1,TRBD2,TRBJ2-5,CASSLAAGASGKETQYF,TGTGCCAGCAGCTTAGCAGCCGGGGCTAGCGGGAAAGAGACCCAGTACTTC
once,TRBV5-1,TRBD2,TRBJ2-5,CASSSSTSGETQYF,TGCGCCAGCAGCTCTTCGACTAGCGGGGAGACCCAGTACTTC
.,TRBV29-1,.,TRBJ2-5,CSSDSQQETQYF,TGCAGCTCTGACAGTCAACAAGAGACCCAGTACTTC
few,TRBV28,.,TRBJ2-1,CASRRTKNEQFF,TGTGCCAGCAGGCGGACTAAAAATGAGCAGTTCTTC
few,TRBV10-3,TRBD2,TRBJ2-5,CANHLAGRETQYF,TGTGCCAACCACTTAGCGGGACGGGAGACCCAGTACTTC
.,TRBV19,.,TRBJ1-2,CASSWPDYGYTF,TGTGCCAGTAGTTGGCCAGACTATGGCTACACCTTC
.,TRBV9,TRBD1,TRBJ1-4,CASSEGGMDEKLFF,TGTGCCAGCAGCGAAGGGGGCATGGATGAAAAACTGTTTTTT
many,TRBV9,TRBD2,TRBJ2-1,CASSVAGGRYNEQFF,TGTGCCAGCAGCGTAGCGGGGGGGCGGTACAATGAGCAGTTCTTC
.,TRBV7-2,TRBD2,TRBJ2-1,CASSLGLAEREQFF,TGTGCCAGCAGCTTAGGACTAGCGGAGCGTGAGCAGTTCTTC
.,TRBV6-5,TRBD1,TRBJ2-3,CASSSGDRGTDTQYF,TGTGCCAGCAGCAGCGGCGACAGGGGCACAGATACGCAGTATTTT
.,TRBV4-3,.,TRBJ1-1,CASSQEYKSEAFF,TGCGCCAGCAGCCAAGAATACAAGTCTGAAGCTTTCTTT
.,TRBV29-1,TRBD1,TRBJ2-3,CSGEGQGSTDTQYF,TGCAGCGGCGAGGGACAGGGGAGCACAGATACGCAGTATTTT
.,TRBV4-3,.,TRBJ1-1,CASSPRANTEAFF,TGCGCCAGCAGCCCCAGGGCGAACACTGAAGCTTTCTTT
.,TRBV7-9,.,TRBJ2-5,CASSLGAAQETQYF,TGTGCCAGCAGCTTAGGGGCAGCCCAAGAGACCCAGTACTTC
few,TRBV5-1,.,TRBJ1-2,CASSSTETYGYTF,TGCGCCAGCAGCTCGACGGAGACCTATGGCTACACCTTC
.,TRBV2,.,TRBJ1-5,CASGSIPRGYSNQPQHF,TGTGCCAGCGGGAGTATTCCTCGGGGATATAGCAATCAGCCCCAGCATTTT
.,TRBV10-3,.,TRBJ1-1,CAIKSASTEAFF,TGTGCCATCAAAAGCGCGTCCACTGAAGCTTTCTTT
.,TRBV10-3,TRBD1,TRBJ1-5,CAIRATGGAGQPQHF,TGTGCCATCAGGGCGACAGGGGGCGCGGGGCAGCCCCAGCATTTT
.,TRBV2,.,TRBJ2-5,CASSALSEETQYF,TGTGCCAGCAGCGCTCTTAGCGAAGAGACCCAGTACTTC
.,TRBV5-6,TRBD1,TRBJ1-4,CASTRTGNEKLFF,TGTGCCAGCACTAGGACAGGGAATGAAAAACTGTTTTTT
.,TRBV4-3,.,TRBJ1-4,CASSQGLGPRGATNEKLFF,TGCGCCAGCAGCCAAGGCCTGGGGCCGCGGGGTGCAACTAATGAAAAACTGTTTTTT
.,TRBV5-1,.,TRBJ2-3,CASSLSQGGTDTQYF,TGCGCCAGCAGCTTGTCGCAGGGAGGTACAGATACGCAGTATTTT
.,TRBV7-8,TRBD2,TRBJ2-7,CASSARDYSYEQYF,TGTGCCAGCAGCGCCCGGGACTACTCCTACGAGCAGTACTTC
.,TRBV15,TRBD2,TRBJ2-7,CATSRDRSGNVEQYF,TGTGCCACCAGCAGAGATCGGAGCGGGAACGTCGAGCAGTACTTC
.,TRBV6-1,.,TRBJ1-1,CASSEAAWSTEAFF,TGTGCCAGCAGTGAAGCTGCCTGGTCCACAGAAGCTTTCTTT
.,TRBV15,.,TRBJ2-5,CATSRDGRGKQTQYF,TGTGCCACCAGCAGAGATGGCAGGGGTAAACAGACCCAGTACTTC
.,TRBV27,.,TRBJ2-1,CASRGYNEQFF,TGTGCCAGCAGAGGATACAATGAGCAGTTCTTC
.,TRBV29-1,.,TRBJ2-7,CSVVGTAGSSYEQYF,TGCAGCGTTGTGGGGACGGCTGGAAGCTCCTACGAGCAGTACTTC
.,TRBV7-9,TRBD2,TRBJ2-1,CASSRGTSGRQSSYNEQFF,TGTGCCAGCAGCAGAGGGACTAGCGGGAGGCAGAGCTCCTACAATGAGCAGTTCTTC
.,TRBV2,TRBD1,TRBJ1-2,CASSERTGGNGYTF,TGTGCCAGCAGTGAAAGGACAGGGGGTAATGGCTACACCTTC
.,TRBV15,.,TRBJ2-1,CATSRDPADYNEQFF,TGTGCCACCAGCAGAGATCCGGCCGACTACAATGAGCAGTTCTTC
few,TRBV4-3,TRBD1,TRBJ2-1,CASSQPGQGTGEQFF,TGCGCCAGCAGCCAACCGGGACAGGGGACCGGTGAGCAGTTCTTC
.,TRBV30,.,TRBJ1-4,CAWSVRRSEKLFF,TGTGCCTGGAGTGTACGAAGGAGTGAAAAACTGTTTTTT
.,TRBV2,.,TRBJ1-5,CASRGDSNQPQHF,TGTGCCAGCAGGGGGGATAGCAATCAGCCCCAGCATTTT